These 6 T cell receptor beta chains were all obtained from the same sample, sequenced in a study of Graves' ophthalmopathy and Graves' hyperthyroidism. RNA transcripts yielded amplified TCR beta CDR3 regions. First-round RT-PCR with HTBI primers preceded a second-round multiplex PCR. TCRdb reanalysed the multiplex PCR reads using MiXCR and keeps one entry per CDR3 protein. The data contain over a million distinct CDR3 sequences, about 35% of them singletons. Sequenced input: peripheral blood or thyroid tissue (not recorded which). Receptors originate from an adult man with Graves' hyperthyroidism.

This clonotype was seen more than once but under ten times. Just one base apart from a much larger clone, this may be a read error. The chain combines TRBV10-3 with TRBJ2-5; no clear D gene. Germline loops: CDR1 ENHRY, CDR2 SYGVKD. Trimming removed 8 bases from V and 1 base from J, with 11 bases in between. The CDR3 covers 13 residues. The DNA of the CDR3 is TGTGCCATCGGACGACCGACCCAAGAGACCCAGTACTTC. This encodes CAIGRPTQETQYF.

The chain recombines TRBV13 with TRBJ1-1; TRBD1 aligns across 8 bases. Losses at the gene ends were 1 base for V and 8 bases for J; bases not matched to a gene: 3. The CDR3 runs to 13 residues. Germline CDR1 and CDR2: PRHDT and FYEKMQ (reference sequence). The CDR3 DNA follows: TGTGCCAGCAGCTTAGCGAGGACAGGGGAAGCTTTCTTT. This codes for CASSLARTGEAFF.

V is TRBV29-1 and J is TRBJ1-4; TRBD1 might be the D (5 bases). Per germline, CDR1 SQVTM and CDR2 ANQGSEA. This CDR3 has 18 residues. Trimming pared 0 bases from V and 0 bases from J, leaving 17 bases between. CDR3 amino acids: CSVEDFSPATATNEKLFF. The CDR3 bases are TGCAGCGTTGAAGACTTCTCCCCCGCGACAGCAACTAATGAAAAACTGTTTTTT.

The rearrangement links TRBV7-2 to TRBJ1-4; TRBD1 might be the D (6 bases). The CDR3 is made up of 13 amino acids. The ends were cut back, 3 bases at V and 8 bases at J, with 10 bases in the middle. CDR1 and CDR2 from the germline V gene are SGHTA and FQGNSA. CDR3 residues: CASSLRGEEKLFF. CDR3 in DNA: TGTGCCAGCAGCTTGAGGGGGGAGGAAAAACTGTTTTTT. The complete variable domain, with remaining parts taken from reference TRBV7-2 and TRBJ1-4, reads GAGVSQSPSNKVTEKGKDVELRCDPISGHTALYWYRQSLGQGLEFLIYFQGNSAPDKSGLPSDRFSAERTGGSVSTLTIQRTQQEDSAVYLCASSLRGEEKLFFGSGTQLSVL.

On this clonotype: At one end the junction does not follow the germline gene, possibly because of a read error. The chain has TRBV29-1 and TRBJ2-5; D possibly uses TRBD1 or TRBD2 (5 bases each). CDR3 length: 14 amino acids. Germline V CDR1 and CDR2: SQVTM, ANQGSEA. CDR3 sequence (DNA): TGCAACGTTGAGGGGCTGGGGCAGCGAGAGACCCAGTACTTC. This gives the protein CNVEGLGQRETQYF.

This chain uses TRBV5-1 with TRBJ1-3; TRBD1 might be the D (5 bases). V was shortened by 3 bases and J by 9 bases, with 16 bases between the two germline ends. Germline V lookup: CDR1 SGHRS, CDR2 YFSETQ. CDR3 length equals 14 residues. The CDR3 sequence: CASSSPEGASTIYF. Here the CDR3 DNA reads TGCGCCAGCAGCTCCCCGGAAGGGGCGAGCACCATATATTTT.